The 28 T cell receptor beta chains below were found in one sample sequenced in a study of T cell responses to AZD1222 COVID-19 vaccine. The protocol was immunoSEQ multiplex PCR, while the TCRdb copy is restricted to in-frame clones and leaves out a portion. The sample lists some 98,000 clones; approximately 84% were seen once. The source material was peripheral blood, sampled 28 days after the second AZD1222 dose. The receptors here all came from an adult who received the AZD1222 COVID-19 vaccine.

J is TRBJ2-1 and V is TRBV20-1; D remains ambiguous. CDR3 length: 11 residues. Germline assignment: CDR1 DFQATT and CDR2 SNEGSKA (reference sequence). Trimming shortened V by 6 bases and J by 10 bases, and 13 bases separated the two germline ends. CDR3 coding DNA: TGCAGTGCACCCGCTTGGAACGAGCAGTTCTTC. It encodes CSAPAWNEQFF.

This clone was picked up many times. V usage is TRBV7-6 and J usage is TRBJ2-2; 12 bases map to TRBD1. Looked up from germline, CDR1 is SGHVS and CDR2 is FNYEAQ. V shed 4 bases, J shed 5 bases, and the junction held 8 bases outside the gene matches. This CDR3 comprises 17 residues. The CDR3 loop reads CASSSTGTGGLTGELFF. CDR3 nucleotide sequence: TGTGCCAGCAGCTCCACCGGGACAGGGGGCTTGACCGGGGAGCTGTTTTTT.

The CDR3 loop reads CASSLDRGLSPLHF. CDR3 coding DNA: TGTGCCAGCAGCTTAGATCGGGGTCTTTCACCCCTCCACTTT. The genes are TRBV7-9 and TRBJ1-6; D is uncertain. The CDR3 consists of 14 residues. In germline, CDR1 is SEHNR, CDR2 FQNEAQ (reference sequence). Trimming shortened V by 1 base and J by 9 bases, and 10 bases separated the two germline ends.

The chain has TRBV29-1 and TRBJ1-5; D is undetermined. This CDR3 comprises 16 residues. CDR1 and CDR2 (germline): SQVTM, ANQGSEA. Trimming cost V 5 bases and J 6 bases, with 23 bases left between them. DNA for the CDR3: TGCAGCGTTTTTACTGACGGCGGGAGCGGGAGTCAGCCCCAGCATTTT. It encodes CSVFTDGGSGSQPQHF.

This chain uses TRBV2 with TRBJ2-3, with D possibly TRBD1 on 6 matching bases. This CDR3 has 19 amino acids. The V gene's germline CDR1 is SNHLY and CDR2 FYNNEI. V dropped 2 bases and J dropped 1 base, with 22 bases sitting between them. The chain's CDR3 is CASSERSRGSPLGTDTQYF. The CDR3 DNA is TGTGCCAGCAGTGAAAGATCTAGGGGGAGCCCCCTTGGCACAGATACGCAGTATTTT. The whole variable domain, filled in from reference TRBV2 and TRBJ2-3, reads EPEVTQTPSHQVTQMGQEVILRCVPISNHLYFYWYRQILGQKVEFLVSFYNNEISEKSEIFDDQFSVERPDGSNFTLKIRSTKLEDSAMYFCASSERSRGSPLGTDTQYFGPGTRLTVL.

The gene calls are TRBV20-1 and TRBJ2-5; no firm D call. Germline V lookup: CDR1 DFQATT, CDR2 SNEGSKA (reference sequence). CDR3 length: 13 amino acids. The V end was cut by 3 bases, the J end by 2 bases, with 10 bases between. CDR3 DNA sequence: TGCAGTGCTAGTAGGACGGTACAAGAGACCCAGTACTTC. Its translation is CSASRTVQETQYF.

A note on this clone: At the DNA level, this CDR3 is encoded by other sequences in the same sample as well. The chain has TRBV6-5 and TRBJ1-1; D might be TRBD1 (5 bases). CDR1 MNHEY and CDR2 SVGAGI come from the germline V gene. The CDR3 covers 14 residues. V was cut by 6 bases and J by 0 bases, with 11 bases left in between. The CDR3: CASSYGGVNTEAFF. The CDR3 coding sequence is TGTGCCAGCAGCTACGGGGGTGTGAACACTGAAGCTTTCTTT.

This clone was observed many times. This CDR3 is CASVWFDGYGYTF. The CDR3 DNA reads TGTGCCAGCGTTTGGTTCGACGGCTATGGCTACACCTTC. V is TRBV21-1 and J is TRBJ1-2. TRBV21-1 is labeled a pseudogene. CDR3 length: 13 amino acids.

The J gene is TRBJ1-2, the V gene TRBV7-2; 8 bases match TRBD1. The CDR3 consists of 15 residues. The V gene end was trimmed by 5 bases and the J gene end by 3 bases; junction bases not matched to a gene: 8. Germline CDR1 SGHTA, CDR2 FQGNSA. The CDR3 DNA reads TGTGCCAGCAGCCCTAGGACAGGGAGCGACTATGGCTACACCTTC. It yields the protein CASSPRTGSDYGYTF.

The chain combines TRBV11-3 with TRBJ1-2, with D possibly TRBD1 on 6 matching bases. This CDR3 is built from 13 residues. The germline V gene has CDR1 SGHNT and CDR2 YENEEA. Trimming took 1 base from V and 7 from J, leaving 10 bases between them. The CDR3 DNA reads TGTGCCAGCAGCTTAGGGGGGCGGCTTGGCTACACCTTC. Translating it yields CASSLGGRLGYTF.

The chain links TRBV18 to TRBJ1-2; no clear D. Between the trimmed V and J ends, which lost 2 bases and 0 bases, there was a span of 10 bases. Germline V gives CDR1 KGHSH, CDR2 LQKENI. The CDR3 totals 15 residues. The CDR3 region has the DNA TGTGCCAGCTCACCAATTGACGAAACTAACTATGGCTACACCTTC. It codes for CASSPIDETNYGYTF.

The chain carries TRBV7-3 and TRBJ1-1; D is perhaps TRBD1 (5 bases). The length of the CDR3 is 15 residues. Germline values: CDR1 SGHTA, CDR2 FQGTGA. Trimming took off 4 bases at V and 2 bases at J, with 14 bases between the two ends. As DNA, the CDR3 is TGTGCCAGCAGCTCGCATTACCGGGACAACACTGAAGCTTTCTTT. This encodes CASSSHYRDNTEAFF.

The genes are TRBV5-1 and TRBJ2-1; D is uncertain. Trimming pared 5 bases from V and 6 bases from J, leaving 12 bases between. Germline-derived CDR1 and CDR2 are SGHRS and YFSETQ. CDR3 length equals 13 residues. CDR3: CASREVSGNEQFF. The CDR3 DNA reads TGCGCCAGCAGGGAAGTTTCGGGCAATGAGCAGTTCTTC.

The chain combines TRBV18 with TRBJ1-5; D call uncertain. Germline loops: CDR1 KGHSH, CDR2 LQKENI. The ends were cut back, 2 bases at V and 3 bases at J, with 11 bases in the middle. CDR3 size: 15 residues. CDR3 nucleotides: TGTGCCAGCTCACCAAAGTCACAACCCAATCAGCCCCAGCATTTT. This codes for CASSPKSQPNQPQHF.

This chain links TRBV13 with TRBJ2-1; 9 bases match TRBD2. V shed 8 bases and J 5 bases; nucleotides not matched to a gene: 10. Germline loops: CDR1 PRHDT, CDR2 FYEKMQ (reference sequence). The CDR3 is 15 amino acids. The CDR3 is CASLKRTSADNEQFF. The CDR3 coding sequence is TGTGCCAGCCTTAAAAGGACTAGCGCCGACAATGAGCAGTTCTTC.

Turning to this clone: Since a much larger clone is just one base distant, this may be a read error. Other DNA sequences in the same sample also yield this CDR3. The chain uses TRBV7-8 and TRBJ1-3, with D possibly being TRBD1 (6 bases). In germline, CDR1 is SGHVS, CDR2 FQNEAQ. With 3 bases removed from V and 2 bases from J, the gap between germline ends came to 8 bases. This CDR3 has 14 amino acids. DNA for the CDR3: TGTGCCAGCAGCTTGGGGGACACTGGAAACACCATATATTTT. Translating gives CASSLGDTGNTIYF.

The V gene is TRBV18, the J gene TRBJ2-5, with a possible D match to TRBD2 (6 bases). Germline V CDR1 and CDR2: KGHSH, LQKENI. V was cut by 4 bases and J by 3 bases, with 15 bases left in between. This CDR3 contains 15 residues. CDR3 loop: CASSRPGTAKETQYF. CDR3 DNA: TGTGCCAGCTCACGTCCCGGGACTGCTAAAGAGACCCAGTACTTC.

This clone was seen more than once but under ten times. The V call is TRBV5-5, the J call TRBJ2-2; TRBD2 matches 10 bases. There are 16 residues in the CDR3. V dropped 4 bases and J dropped 4; count of bases not matched to a gene: 7. Germline-derived CDR1 and CDR2 are SGHKS and YYEKEE (reference sequence). The CDR3 reads CASSPRTSGITGELFF. In nucleotides, the CDR3 is TGTGCCAGCAGCCCTCGGACTAGCGGAATCACCGGGGAGCTGTTTTTT.

This clone was detected once. J is TRBJ2-7 and V is TRBV5-1, with TRBD1 matching over 10 bases. Germline loops: CDR1 SGHRS, CDR2 YFSETQ. V trimming: 4 bases; J trimming: 3 bases; junction bases outside the gene matches: 13. The CDR3 sequence is 17 residues long. The CDR3 nucleotides are TGCGCCAGCAGCCCGCTACCCCCGGGGACAGGGGACTACGAGCAGTACTTC. Translation: CASSPLPPGTGDYEQYF. Complete variable domain (other parts from reference TRBV5-1 and TRBJ2-7): KAGVTQTPRYLIKTRGQQVTLSCSPISGHRSVSWYQQTPGQGLQFLFEYFSETQRNKGNFPGRFSGRQFSNSRSEMNVSTLELGDSALYLCASSPLPPGTGDYEQYFGPGTRLTVT.

V and J are TRBV2 and TRBJ2-3, with 16 bases matching TRBD2. The CDR3 covers 18 residues. Per the germline V gene, CDR1 is SNHLY and CDR2 is FYNNEI. The V and J ends lost 6 bases and 7 bases, in that order; junction bases with no gene match: 13. The CDR3 loop is CASRPGTSGGASGHTQYF. Written as DNA, the CDR3 is TGTGCCAGCAGGCCCGGGACTAGCGGGGGGGCATCCGGGCATACGCAGTATTTT. Filled out from reference TRBV2 and TRBJ2-3, the complete variable domain reads EPEVTQTPSHQVTQMGQEVILRCVPISNHLYFYWYRQILGQKVEFLVSFYNNEISEKSEIFDDQFSVERPDGSNFTLKIRSTKLEDSAMYFCASRPGTSGGASGHTQYFGPGTRLTVL.

The chain links TRBV7-2 to TRBJ2-1; 16 bases map to TRBD2. There are 18 residues in the CDR3. Germline lookup yields CDR1 SGHTA and CDR2 FQGNSA. V dropped 4 bases and J dropped 4; count of bases not matched to a gene: 7. As DNA, the CDR3 is TGTGCCAGCAGCTCACACGGGACTAGCGGGAGGGCTTACAATGAGCAGTTCTTC. Translating it yields CASSSHGTSGRAYNEQFF.

V usage is TRBV18 and J usage is TRBJ2-2, with TRBD1 identical over 7 bases. This CDR3 spans 14 amino acids. Germline CDR1 is KGHSH and CDR2 is LQKENI. The V gene end was trimmed by 3 bases and the J gene end by 8 bases; junction bases not matched to a gene: 6. The CDR3 spells CASSPNRGRGELFF. Here the CDR3 DNA reads TGTGCCAGCTCACCCAACAGGGGTCGAGGGGAGCTGTTTTTT.

The CDR3 spells CAISQGQKVHYEQYF. The CDR3, as DNA: TGTGCCATCAGTCAGGGTCAGAAGGTTCATTACGAGCAGTACTTC. This sequence joins TRBV10-3 and TRBJ2-7; tentative D call: TRBD1 (5 bases). This CDR3 contains 15 residues. Germline-derived CDR1 and CDR2 are ENHRY and SYGVKD. V lost 5 bases and J lost 4, with 18 bases in between.

This clone is a singleton in its sample. The CDR3 is CASSLVGGPQHF. The CDR3 coding sequence is TGTGCCAGCAGCTTAGTAGGTGGGCCCCAGCATTTT. This chain uses TRBV7-9 with TRBJ1-5; D gene unclear. Germline values: CDR1 SEHNR, CDR2 FQNEAQ (reference sequence). The CDR3 totals 12 residues. Trimming removed 1 base from V and 9 bases from J, with 7 bases in between.

Concerning this clone itself: In the same sample, other DNA sequences code for this CDR3. This chain connects TRBV6-5 to TRBJ1-1, with D possibly TRBD1 on 5 matching bases. Germline values: CDR1 MNHEY, CDR2 SVGAGI. Trimming took off 6 bases at V and 0 bases at J, with 8 bases between the two ends. The CDR3 has 13 residues. The CDR3, as DNA: TGTGCCAGCAGCCGACAGATGAACACTGAAGCTTTCTTT. Amino acids: CASSRQMNTEAFF.

The chain combines TRBV19 with TRBJ1-5; perhaps TRBD1 as D (5 bases). Trimming cost V 4 bases and J 4 bases, with 17 bases left between them. Germline CDR1 LNHDA, CDR2 SQIVND (reference sequence). The CDR3 length is 16 residues. CDR3 loop: CASSSLWGDGNQPQHF. The CDR3 DNA follows: TGTGCCAGTAGTAGCCTATGGGGGGACGGGAATCAGCCCCAGCATTTT.

This sequence joins TRBV2 and TRBJ2-5; TRBD1 or TRBD2 may be the D gene (5 bases each). The CDR3 is 12 amino acids. Germline V CDR1 and CDR2: SNHLY, FYNNEI. Trimming pared 6 bases from V and 5 bases from J, leaving 10 bases between. The chain's CDR3 is CASSVEGETQYF. CDR3 nucleotide sequence: TGTGCCAGCAGCGTTGAGGGGGAGACCCAGTACTTC.

This clone was counted a few times. The rearrangement uses TRBV7-9 and TRBJ2-1; D unclear. This CDR3 contains 15 residues. In germline, CDR1 is SEHNR, CDR2 FQNEAQ (reference sequence). V was trimmed by 7 bases and J by 5 bases, leaving 18 bases between them. The CDR3 loop reads CASTSINDPDNEQFF. Written as DNA, the CDR3 is TGTGCCAGCACCTCCATTAATGACCCGGACAATGAGCAGTTCTTC.